This T cell receptor beta chain was documented in a study of T cells in Graves' hyperthyroidism and ophthalmopathy. With regard to this clonotype: Its antigen is not identified.

Diagnoses rested on clinical symptoms, serum thyroxine and TRAb, thyroid ultrasound and orbital computed tomography. Findings and caveats of the study: Among thyroid clonotypes expanded above 0.001, most also appeared in blood.

This CDR3 comprises 13 residues. Trimming removed 2 bases from V and 0 bases from J, with 5 bases in between. The germline V gene has CDR1 GTSNPN and CDR2 SVGIG (reference sequence). What was amplified from RNA transcripts were TCR beta CDR3 regions. In the first-round RT-PCR of the TCR CDR3, the HTBI primer set was used. TCRdb independently ran MiXCR on the multiplex PCR reads; one entry per CDR3 protein. Among around 760,000 distinct CDR3 sequences listed, roughly 32% were seen once. J is TRBJ1-3 and V is TRBV30; unclear D gene. The sequenced sample consisted of blood. The sequence was collected from a woman aged 40 to 50 with Graves' hyperthyroidism. Written as DNA, the CDR3 is TGTGCCTGGAGTCAGTACTCTGGAAACACCATATATTTT. Residues: CAWSQYSGNTIYF.